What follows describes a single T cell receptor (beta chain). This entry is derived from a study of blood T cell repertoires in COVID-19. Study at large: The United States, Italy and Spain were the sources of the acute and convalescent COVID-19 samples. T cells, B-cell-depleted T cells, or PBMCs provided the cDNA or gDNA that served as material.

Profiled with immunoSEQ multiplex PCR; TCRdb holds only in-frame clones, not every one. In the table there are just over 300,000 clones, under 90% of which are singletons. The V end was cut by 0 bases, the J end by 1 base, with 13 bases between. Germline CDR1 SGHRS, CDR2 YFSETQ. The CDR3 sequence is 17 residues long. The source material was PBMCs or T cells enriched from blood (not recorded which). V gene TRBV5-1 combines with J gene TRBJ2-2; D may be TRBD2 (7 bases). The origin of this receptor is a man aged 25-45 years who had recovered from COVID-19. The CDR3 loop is CASSLGTGGVNTGELFF. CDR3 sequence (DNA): TGCGCCAGCAGCTTGGGGACGGGGGGCGTGAACACCGGGGAGCTGTTTTTT.